This T cell receptor (beta chain) derives from a study of blood T cell repertoires in COVID-19. This clone was detected only a few times. This CDR3 spans 11 amino acids. Germline values: CDR1 SNHLY, CDR2 FYNNEI. V gave up 5 bases and J gave up 7 bases, with 8 bases separating them. Participants, 18 to 89 years old, spanned under 25 US areas. Data came from immunoSEQ multiplex PCR; TCRdb stores just in-frame clones and leaves some out. The sample has about 400,000 clones, 88% seen once. The chain couples TRBV2 to TRBJ1-1, with D possibly matching TRBD1 (5 bases). Sample: PBMCs or T cells enriched from blood (not recorded which). The clonotype originates from a woman in her 30s with acute COVID-19. The CDR3: CASSPRDEAFF. Written as DNA, the CDR3 is TGTGCCAGCAGTCCCAGGGATGAAGCTTTCTTT.